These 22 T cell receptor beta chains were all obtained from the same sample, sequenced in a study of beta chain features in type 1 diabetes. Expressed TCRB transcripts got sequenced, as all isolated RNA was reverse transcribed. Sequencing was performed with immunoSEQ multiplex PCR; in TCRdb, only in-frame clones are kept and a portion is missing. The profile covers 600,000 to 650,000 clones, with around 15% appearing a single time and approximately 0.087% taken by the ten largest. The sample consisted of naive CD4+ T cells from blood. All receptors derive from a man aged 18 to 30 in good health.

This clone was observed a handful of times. The CDR3 sequence is CASRSAAEYEQYF. The CDR3 region has the DNA TGTGCCAGCAGATCAGCAGCTGAGTACGAGCAGTACTTC. The V call is TRBV7-2, the J call TRBJ2-7; the D is unclear. Germline V gene lookup returns CDR1 SGHTA and CDR2 FQGNSA. This CDR3 has 13 amino acids. Trimming shortened V by 6 bases and J by 4 bases, and 13 bases separated the two germline ends. The entire variable domain, with the rest obtained from reference TRBV7-2 and TRBJ2-7, is as follows: GAGVSQSPSNKVTEKGKDVELRCDPISGHTALYWYRQSLGQGLEFLIYFQGNSAPDKSGLPSDRFSAERTGGSVSTLTIQRTQQEDSAVYLCASRSAAEYEQYFGPGTRLTVT.

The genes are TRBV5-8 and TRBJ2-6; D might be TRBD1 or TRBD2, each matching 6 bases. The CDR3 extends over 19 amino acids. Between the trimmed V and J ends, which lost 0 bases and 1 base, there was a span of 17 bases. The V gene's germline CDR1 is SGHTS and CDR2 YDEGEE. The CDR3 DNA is TGTGCCAGCAGCTTGGCCCGCTGGGGGGCTGGGTCTGGGGCCAACGTCCTGACTTTC. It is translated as CASSLARWGAGSGANVLTF. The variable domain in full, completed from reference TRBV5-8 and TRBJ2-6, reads EAGVTQSPTHLIKTRGQQATLRCSPISGHTSVYWYQQALGLGLQFLLWYDEGEERNRGNFPPRFSGRQFPNYSSELNVNALELEDSALYLCASSLARWGAGSGANVLTFGAGSRLTVL.

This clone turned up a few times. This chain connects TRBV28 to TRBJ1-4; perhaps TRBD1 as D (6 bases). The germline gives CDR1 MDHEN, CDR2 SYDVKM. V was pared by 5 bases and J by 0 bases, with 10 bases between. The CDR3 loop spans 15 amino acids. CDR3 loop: CASSPRGSTNEKLFF. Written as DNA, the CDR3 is TGTGCCAGCAGTCCCAGGGGCTCAACTAATGAAAAACTGTTTTTT.

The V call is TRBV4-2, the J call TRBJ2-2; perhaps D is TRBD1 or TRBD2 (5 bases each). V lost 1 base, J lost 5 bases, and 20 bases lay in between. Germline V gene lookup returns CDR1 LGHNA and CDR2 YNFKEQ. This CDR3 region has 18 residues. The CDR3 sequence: CASSQVGLGEWRTGELFF. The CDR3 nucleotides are TGTGCCAGCAGCCAAGTCGGGCTGGGGGAATGGAGGACCGGGGAGCTGTTTTTT.

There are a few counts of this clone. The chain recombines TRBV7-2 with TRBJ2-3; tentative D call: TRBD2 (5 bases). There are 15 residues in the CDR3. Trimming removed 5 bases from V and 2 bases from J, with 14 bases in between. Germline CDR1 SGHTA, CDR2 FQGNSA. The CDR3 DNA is TGTGCCAGCAGCCGGACGCTAGCCAACACAGATACGCAGTATTTT. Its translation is CASSRTLANTDTQYF.

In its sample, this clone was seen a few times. Here the CDR3 reads CASSLVVGQRTLPSYGYTF. Here the CDR3 DNA reads TGTGCCAGCAGCTTAGTTGTGGGACAGCGAACGTTACCGAGCTATGGCTACACCTTC. The gene calls are TRBV7-9 and TRBJ1-2; the match to TRBD1 covers 7 bases. This CDR3 has 19 residues. V lost 1 base and J lost 4; bases outside the gene matches: 18. Germline loops: CDR1 SEHNR, CDR2 FQNEAQ (reference sequence).

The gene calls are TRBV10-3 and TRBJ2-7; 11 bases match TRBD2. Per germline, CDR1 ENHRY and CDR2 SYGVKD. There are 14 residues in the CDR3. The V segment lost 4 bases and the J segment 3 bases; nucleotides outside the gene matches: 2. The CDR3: CAISGTSGSYEQYF. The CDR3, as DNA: TGTGCCATCAGTGGTACTAGCGGGAGCTACGAGCAGTACTTC.

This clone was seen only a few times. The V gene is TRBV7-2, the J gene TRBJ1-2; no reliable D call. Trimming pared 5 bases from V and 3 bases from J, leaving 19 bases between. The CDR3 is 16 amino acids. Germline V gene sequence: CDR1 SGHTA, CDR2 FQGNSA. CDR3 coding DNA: TGTGCCAGCAGCCCGCAGAAGAAATCGAATTACTATGGCTACACCTTC. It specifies CASSPQKKSNYYGYTF.

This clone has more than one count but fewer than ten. The CDR3 nucleotides read TGCGCCAGCAGCTTGGTCCCTAGCACGGAGACCCAGTACTTC. It encodes CASSLVPSTETQYF. This rearrangement joins TRBV5-1 to TRBJ2-5, with D possibly TRBD2 on 5 matching bases. Germline V gene lookup returns CDR1 SGHRS and CDR2 YFSETQ. The germline V and J ends were trimmed by 0 bases and 5 bases, with 11 bases remaining between them. The CDR3 extends over 14 amino acids.

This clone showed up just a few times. The CDR3 nucleotides read TGCGCCAGCAGCGAAAGCCCCGCGAACACCGGGGAGCTGTTTTTT. Amino acid sequence: CASSESPANTGELFF. V and J are TRBV5-1 and TRBJ2-2; D uncertain. This CDR3 has 15 residues. Germline V gene data show CDR1 as SGHRS and CDR2 as YFSETQ. Trimming stripped 4 bases from V and 0 bases from J, with 10 bases between.

CDR3 sequence reads: CASSRVATSRKTQYF. CDR3 in DNA: TGTGCCAGCAGCCGGGTCGCTACCTCCCGAAAGACCCAGTACTTC. This chain joins TRBV11-1 and TRBJ2-5; D gene unclear. This CDR3 comprises 15 residues. V was trimmed by 5 bases and J by 6 bases, leaving 19 bases between them. Germline lookup yields CDR1 SGHAT and CDR2 FQDESV (reference sequence).

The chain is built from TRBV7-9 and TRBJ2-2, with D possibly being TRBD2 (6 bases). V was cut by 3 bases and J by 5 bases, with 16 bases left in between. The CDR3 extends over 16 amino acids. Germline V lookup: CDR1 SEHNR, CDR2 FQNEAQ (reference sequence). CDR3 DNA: TGTGCCAGCAGCTTCGGCGGGGCGCGGGGAACCGGGGAGCTGTTTTTT. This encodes CASSFGGARGTGELFF.

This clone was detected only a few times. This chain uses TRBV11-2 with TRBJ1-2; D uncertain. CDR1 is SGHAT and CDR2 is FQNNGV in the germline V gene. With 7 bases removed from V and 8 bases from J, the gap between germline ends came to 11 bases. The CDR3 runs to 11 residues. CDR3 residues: CASTLSGGYTF. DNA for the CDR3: TGTGCCAGCACCTTGTCGGGCGGCTACACCTTC.

The CDR3 nucleotides are TGTGCCAGCAGCTTAGCGGAAAAAGAGACCCAGTACTTC. Translation: CASSLAEKETQYF. V is TRBV7-2 and J is TRBJ2-5; D is undetermined. The CDR3 consists of 13 residues. Germline CDR1 SGHTA, CDR2 FQGNSA. Trimming took 0 bases from V and 3 from J, leaving 5 bases between them.

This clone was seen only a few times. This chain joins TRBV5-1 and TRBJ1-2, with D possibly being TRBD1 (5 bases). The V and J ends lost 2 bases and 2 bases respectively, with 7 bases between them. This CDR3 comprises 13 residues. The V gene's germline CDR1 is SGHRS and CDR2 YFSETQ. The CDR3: CASSLRQNYGYTF. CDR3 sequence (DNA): TGCGCCAGCAGCTTAAGACAGAACTATGGCTACACCTTC.

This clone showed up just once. The CDR3 sequence: CASSPRDRGWSYEQYF. The CDR3 nucleotides read TGTGCCAGCAGCCCTCGGGACAGGGGTTGGTCCTACGAGCAGTACTTC. This sequence joins TRBV6-6 and TRBJ2-7; 10 nucleotides line up with TRBD1. V lost 6 bases, J lost 1 base, and 9 bases stayed unmatched. The CDR3 contains 16 residues. The germline V gene has CDR1 MNHNY and CDR2 SVGAGI (reference sequence).

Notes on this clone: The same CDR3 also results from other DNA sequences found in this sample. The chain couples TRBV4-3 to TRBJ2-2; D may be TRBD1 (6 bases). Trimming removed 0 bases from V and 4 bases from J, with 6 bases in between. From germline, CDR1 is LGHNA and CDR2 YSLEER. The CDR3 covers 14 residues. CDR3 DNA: TGCGCCAGCAGCCAAGAAGGGGGCACCGGGGAGCTGTTTTTT. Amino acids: CASSQEGGTGELFF.

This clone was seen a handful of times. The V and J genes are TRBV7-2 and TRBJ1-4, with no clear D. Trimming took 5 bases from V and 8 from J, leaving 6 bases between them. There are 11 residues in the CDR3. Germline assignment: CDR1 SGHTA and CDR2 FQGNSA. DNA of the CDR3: TGTGCCAGCAGCCAAAGGGAAAAACTGTTTTTT. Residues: CASSQREKLFF.

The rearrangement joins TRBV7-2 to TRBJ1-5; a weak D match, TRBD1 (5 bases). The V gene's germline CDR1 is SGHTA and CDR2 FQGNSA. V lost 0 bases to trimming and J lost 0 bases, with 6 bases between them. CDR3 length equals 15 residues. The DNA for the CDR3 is TGTGCCAGCAGCTTAGCCAGGGATAGCAATCAGCCCCAGCATTTT. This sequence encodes CASSLARDSNQPQHF. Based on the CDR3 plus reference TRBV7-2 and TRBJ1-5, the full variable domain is GAGVSQSPSNKVTEKGKDVELRCDPISGHTALYWYRQSLGQGLEFLIYFQGNSAPDKSGLPSDRFSAERTGGSVSTLTIQRTQQEDSAVYLCASSLARDSNQPQHFGDGTRLSIL.

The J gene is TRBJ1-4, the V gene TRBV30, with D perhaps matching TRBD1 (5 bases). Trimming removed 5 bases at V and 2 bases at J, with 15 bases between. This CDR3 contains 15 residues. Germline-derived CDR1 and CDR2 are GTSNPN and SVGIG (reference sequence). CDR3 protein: CAWGTGIGTNEKLFF. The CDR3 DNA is TGTGCCTGGGGGACGGGGATCGGTACTAATGAAAAACTGTTTTTT.

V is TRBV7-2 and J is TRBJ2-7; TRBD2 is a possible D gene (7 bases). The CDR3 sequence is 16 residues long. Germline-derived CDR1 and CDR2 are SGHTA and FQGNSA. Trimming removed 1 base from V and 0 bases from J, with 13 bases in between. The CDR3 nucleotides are TGTGCCAGCAGCTTAGGAGGGGGGGTTCTCTCCTACGAGCAGTACTTC. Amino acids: CASSLGGGVLSYEQYF.

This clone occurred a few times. CDR3 bases: TGTGCCAGCAGCTCCCAGACAGGGGTAAGGACCCAGCATTTT. Translation gives CASSSQTGVRTQHF. V gene TRBV7-9 combines with J gene TRBJ1-5; TRBD1 agrees at 8 bases. The CDR3 is 14 amino acids. The V and J ends lost 4 bases and 11 bases, in that order; junction bases with no gene match: 10. The germline V gene has CDR1 SEHNR and CDR2 FQNEAQ (reference sequence).